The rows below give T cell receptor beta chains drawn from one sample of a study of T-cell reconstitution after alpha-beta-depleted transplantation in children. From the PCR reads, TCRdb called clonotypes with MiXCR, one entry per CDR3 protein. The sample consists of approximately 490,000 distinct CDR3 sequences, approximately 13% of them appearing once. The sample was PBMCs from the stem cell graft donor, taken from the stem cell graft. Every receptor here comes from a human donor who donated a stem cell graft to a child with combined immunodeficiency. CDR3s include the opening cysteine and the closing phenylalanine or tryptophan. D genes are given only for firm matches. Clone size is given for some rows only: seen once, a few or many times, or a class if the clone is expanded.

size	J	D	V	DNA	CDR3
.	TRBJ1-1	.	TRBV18	TGTGCCAGCTCACCTGCCCGGGACACTGAAGCTTTCTTT	CASSPARDTEAFF
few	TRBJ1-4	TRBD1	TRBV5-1	TGCGCCAGCAGCTTGGTAGGGGGCATGGAAAAACTGTTTTTT	CASSLVGGMEKLFF
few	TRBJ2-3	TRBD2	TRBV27	TGTGCCAGCAAGGCGCAGCGGGGGCTCCCCACAGATACGCAGTATTTT	CASKAQRGLPTDTQYF
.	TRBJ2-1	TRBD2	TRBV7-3	TGTGCCAGCAGCTTAGGGGCTAGCGGGGGAACAAATGAGCAGTTCTTC	CASSLGASGGTNEQFF
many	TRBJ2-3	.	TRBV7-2	TGTGCCAGCAGAAGAGCAGTTGGTTTTGGAGATACGCAGTATTTT	CASRRAVGFGDTQYF
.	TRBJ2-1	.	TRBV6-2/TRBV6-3	TGTGCCAGCATGATGTACAATGAGCAGTTCTTC	CASMMYNEQFF
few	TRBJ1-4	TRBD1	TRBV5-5	TGTGCCAGCAGCTTTTCCCGGACAGGGAATGAAAAACTGTTTTTT	CASSFSRTGNEKLFF
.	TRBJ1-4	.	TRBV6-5	TGTGCCAGCAGTTACGCGTGGGAAAATGAAAAACTGTTTTTT	CASSYAWENEKLFF
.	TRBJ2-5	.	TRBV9	TGTGCCAGCAGCGTGAACCCTCTCCAAGAGACCCAGTACTTC	CASSVNPLQETQYF
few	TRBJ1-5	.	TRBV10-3	TGTGCCATCAGTGAGTCCGCAGGTTATCAGCCCCAGCATTTT	CAISESAGYQPQHF
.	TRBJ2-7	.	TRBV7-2	TGTGCCAGCAGCTTTAGGCTAGTCCACGAGCAGTACTTC	CASSFRLVHEQYF
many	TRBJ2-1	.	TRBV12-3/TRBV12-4	TGTGCCACTTCGGGCGGTGAGCAGTTCTTC	CATSGGEQFF
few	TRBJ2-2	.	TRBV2	TGTGCCAGCACCCCGGAGAACGGGGAGCTGTTTTTT	CASTPENGELFF
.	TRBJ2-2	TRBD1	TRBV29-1	TGCAGCGTTGTGGACAGGGGCGCGAACACCGGGGAGCTGTTTTTT	CSVVDRGANTGELFF
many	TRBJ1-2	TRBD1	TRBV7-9	TGTGCCAGCAGCTTAGCAGGGGGCGCGGTTGGCTACACCTTC	CASSLAGGAVGYTF
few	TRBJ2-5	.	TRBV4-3	TGCGCCAGCAGCCAAGATATTGACTCTTCGGGTGAGACCCAGTACTTC	CASSQDIDSSGETQYF
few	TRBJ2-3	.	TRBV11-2	TGTGCCAGCAGCCACGGGACACAAGATACGCAGTATTTT	CASSHGTQDTQYF
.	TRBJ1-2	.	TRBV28	TGTGCCAGCAGCGCCTACAACTATGGCTACACCTTC	CASSAYNYGYTF
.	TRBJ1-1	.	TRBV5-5	TGTGCCAGCAGTTACGGGACACAGAACACTGAAGCTTTCTTT	CASSYGTQNTEAFF
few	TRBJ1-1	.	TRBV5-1	TGCGCCAGCAGCTCCACGGACAGCCGGAACACTGAAGCTTTCTTT	CASSSTDSRNTEAFF
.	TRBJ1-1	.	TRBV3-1	TGTGCCAGCAGCCAAATAGCGCACACTGAAGCTTTCTTT	CASSQIAHTEAFF
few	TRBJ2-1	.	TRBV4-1	TGCGCCAGCAGCCAAGATTGGGTAGCCAATGAGCAGTTCTTC	CASSQDWVANEQFF
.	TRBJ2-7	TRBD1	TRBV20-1	TGCAGTGCTCGACAGGGGGCAGGGTACGAGCAGTACTTC	CSARQGAGYEQYF
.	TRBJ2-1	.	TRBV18	TGTGCCAGCTCACCGGGGACTGACAGCTCCTACAATGAGCAGTTCTTC	CASSPGTDSSYNEQFF
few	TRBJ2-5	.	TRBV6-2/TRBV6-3	TGTGCCAGCAGTTACTATGGGAAGGAGGAGACCCAGTACTTC	CASSYYGKEETQYF
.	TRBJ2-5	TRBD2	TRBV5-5	TGTGCCAGCAGCCCCGGCTGGGGGGGTCAAGAGACCCAGTACTTC	CASSPGWGGQETQYF
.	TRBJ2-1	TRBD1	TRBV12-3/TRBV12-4	TGTGCCAGCAGACGACAGGGTAGGATATACAATGAGCAGTTCTTC	CASRRQGRIYNEQFF
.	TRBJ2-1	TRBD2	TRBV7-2	TGTGCCAGCAGCTGGCCCGCGGGGGGGATCTACAATGAGCAGTTCTTC	CASSWPAGGIYNEQFF
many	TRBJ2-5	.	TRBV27	TGTGCCAGCACCTCGACAGGGAGGATTGAGACCCAGTACTTC	CASTSTGRIETQYF
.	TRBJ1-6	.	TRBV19	TGTGCCAGTAGTAACAGGGTCTATAATTCACCCCTCCACTTT	CASSNRVYNSPLHF
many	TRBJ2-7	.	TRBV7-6	TGTGCCAGCAGATCCGACACGTCCTACGAGCAGTACTTC	CASRSDTSYEQYF
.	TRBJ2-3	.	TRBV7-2	TGTGCCAGCAGCTTAGTAGGGGGGGCCTTTAAAGATACGCAGTATTTT	CASSLVGGAFKDTQYF
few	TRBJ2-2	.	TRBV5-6	TGTGCCAGCAGCTTTCCCAGCGCGAACACCGGGGAGCTGTTTTTT	CASSFPSANTGELFF
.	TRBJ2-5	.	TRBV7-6	TGTGCCAGCAGCTTAAGAAGGCCGGGACAACAAGAGACCCAGTACTTC	CASSLRRPGQQETQYF
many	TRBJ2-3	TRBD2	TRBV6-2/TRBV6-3	TGTGCCAGCAGTTCCACGAGGCTAGCGGGAGGGGATACGCAGTATTTT	CASSSTRLAGGDTQYF
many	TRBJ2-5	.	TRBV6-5	TGTGCCAGCAGTTACTCTAGGCTTGGGGAGACCCAGTACTTC	CASSYSRLGETQYF
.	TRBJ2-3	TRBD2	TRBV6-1	TGTGCCAGCTGCATCGGGGGGGGAGTCACAGATACGCAGTATTTT	CASCIGGGVTDTQYF
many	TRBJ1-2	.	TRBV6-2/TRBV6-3	TGTGCCAGCAAGGGACACTATGGCTACACCTTC	CASKGHYGYTF
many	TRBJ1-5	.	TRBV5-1	TGCGCCAGCAGCTTGATACCTGGGGGCAATCAGCCCCAGCATTTT	CASSLIPGGNQPQHF
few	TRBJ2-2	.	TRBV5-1	TGCGCCAGCAGCTTCAGGGAACACGGGGAGCTGTTTTTT	CASSFREHGELFF
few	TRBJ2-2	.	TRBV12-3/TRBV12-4	TGTGCCAGCAGCCGCGGGCTCGGGGAGCTGTTTTTT	CASSRGLGELFF
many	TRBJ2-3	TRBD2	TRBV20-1	TGCAGTGCTAGCGGGAGGGCCTCCCATACGCAGTATTTT	CSASGRASHTQYF
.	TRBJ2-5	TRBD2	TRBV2	TGTGCCAGCGGCCTCGGACTAGATGAGACCCAGTACTTC	CASGLGLDETQYF
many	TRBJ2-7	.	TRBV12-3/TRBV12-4	TGTGCCAGCAGTTTATGGGGGGCGGCGTCGGTGTACTTC	CASSLWGAASVYF
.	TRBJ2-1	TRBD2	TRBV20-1	TGCAGTGCCTCCCGGACTAGCGGGGCTTACAATGAGCAGTTCTTC	CSASRTSGAYNEQFF
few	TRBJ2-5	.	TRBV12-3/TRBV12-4	TGTGCCAGCAGGGGGAGCCAGGGGCCCTGGGAGACCCAGTACTTC	CASRGSQGPWETQYF
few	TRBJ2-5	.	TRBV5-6	TGTGCCAGCAGCTTCTCTGCGGGAATTCAAGAGACCCAGTACTTC	CASSFSAGIQETQYF
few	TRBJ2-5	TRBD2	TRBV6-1	TGTGCCAGCGTAAACGCGGGAGCTGGAGAGACCCAGTACTTC	CASVNAGAGETQYF
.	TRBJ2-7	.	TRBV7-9	TGTGCCAGCAGCTTAGCTTCGGACAGAATGAGCTCCTACGAGCAGTACTTC	CASSLASDRMSSYEQYF
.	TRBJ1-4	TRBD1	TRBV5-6	TGTGCCAGCAGCTCCGGGACAGGGCGTGAAAAACTGTTTTTT	CASSSGTGREKLFF
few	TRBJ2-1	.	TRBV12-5	TGTGCTAGTGGTCGAACAGGGTCTGAGCAGTTCTTC	CASGRTGSEQFF